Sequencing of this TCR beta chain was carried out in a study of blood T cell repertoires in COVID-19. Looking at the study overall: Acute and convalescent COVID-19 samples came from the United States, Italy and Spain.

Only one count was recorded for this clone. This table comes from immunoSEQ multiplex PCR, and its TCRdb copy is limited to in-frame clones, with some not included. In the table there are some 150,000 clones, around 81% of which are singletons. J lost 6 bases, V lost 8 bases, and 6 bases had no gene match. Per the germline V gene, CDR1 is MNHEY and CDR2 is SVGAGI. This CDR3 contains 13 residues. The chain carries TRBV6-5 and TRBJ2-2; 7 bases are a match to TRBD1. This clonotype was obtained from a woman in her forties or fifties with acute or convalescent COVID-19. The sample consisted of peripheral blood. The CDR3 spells CASDRDRPGELFF. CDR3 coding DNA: TGTGCCAGCGACAGGGACCGGCCCGGGGAGCTGTTTTTT.